The clone carrying this T cell receptor beta chain appeared a few times. CDR1 and CDR2 (germline): SGHRS, YFSETQ. V lost 0 bases and J 5 bases, leaving 15 bases between the germline ends. This CDR3 region has 15 residues. Subjects with ophthalmopathy showed a Clinical Activity Score no lower than 3, a NOSPECS grade no lower than 4, and a duration shorter than 3 months. The sample originates from a study of T cells in Graves' hyperthyroidism and ophthalmopathy. For the study at large: Peripheral blood was drawn at first diagnosis, prior to all treatment.

Researchers took RNA transcripts and amplified the TCR beta CDR3 regions from them. An initial round of RT-PCR targeting the TCR CDR3 relied on the HTBI primer set. TCRdb passed the multiplex PCR reads through MiXCR, listing each CDR3 protein once. This table has fewer than 650,000 distinct CDR3 sequences, approximately 15% appearing once. What was sequenced was blood. The origin of this receptor is a woman under 30 with Graves' ophthalmopathy. The chain uses TRBV5-1 and TRBJ2-7; D might be TRBD1 or TRBD2, each matching 6 bases. The CDR3 sequence: CASSLAPGARNEQYF. The CDR3 DNA reads as TGCGCCAGCAGCTTGGCCCCGGGGGCGCGAAACGAGCAGTACTTC.